This T cell receptor beta chain appears in the sequencing data of a study of blood T cell repertoires in COVID-19. On the study more broadly: The analysed material was cDNA or gDNA that came from T cells, B-cell-depleted T cells, or PBMCs.

Trimming stripped 6 bases from V and 6 bases from J, with 9 bases between. CDR3 length: 12 amino acids. Per germline, CDR1 MDHEN and CDR2 SYDVKM. Authors' analysis steps: From reference gene primer amplification, estimates of nucleated cell counts were derived. This table comes from immunoSEQ multiplex PCR, and its TCRdb copy is limited to in-frame clones, with some not included. V and J calls and clone size are those listed in that table; D and trimming were worked out from the DNA. The table has under 200,000 clones, 86% seen once; the top ten hold approximately 7%. The rearrangement joins TRBV28 to TRBJ2-1; D is perhaps TRBD1 (5 bases). Sequencing was performed on peripheral blood. The TCR originated in a man aged 50-59 years with active or convalescent COVID-19. CDR3 amino acids: CASRSGFNEQFF. CDR3 sequence (DNA): TGTGCCAGCAGGTCAGGGTTCAATGAGCAGTTCTTC.